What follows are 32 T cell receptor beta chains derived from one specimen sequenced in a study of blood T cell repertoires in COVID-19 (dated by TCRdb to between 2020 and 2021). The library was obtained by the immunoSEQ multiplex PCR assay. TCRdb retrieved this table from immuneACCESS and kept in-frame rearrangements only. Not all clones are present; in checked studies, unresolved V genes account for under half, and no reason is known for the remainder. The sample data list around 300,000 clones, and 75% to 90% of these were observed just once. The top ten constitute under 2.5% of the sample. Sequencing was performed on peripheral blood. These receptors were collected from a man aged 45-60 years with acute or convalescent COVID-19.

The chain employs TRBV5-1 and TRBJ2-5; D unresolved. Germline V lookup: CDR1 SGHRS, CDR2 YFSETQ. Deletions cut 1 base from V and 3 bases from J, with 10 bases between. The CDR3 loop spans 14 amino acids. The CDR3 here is CASSLFLQKETQYF. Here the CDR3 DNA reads TGCGCCAGCAGCTTGTTTTTACAGAAAGAGACCCAGTACTTC.

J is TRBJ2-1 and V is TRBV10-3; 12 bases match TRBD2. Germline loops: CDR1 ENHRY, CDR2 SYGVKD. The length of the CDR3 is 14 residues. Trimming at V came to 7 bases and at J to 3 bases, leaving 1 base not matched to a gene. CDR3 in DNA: TGTGCCATCAAGACTAGCGGGGGCTACAATGAGCAGTTCTTC. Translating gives CAIKTSGGYNEQFF.

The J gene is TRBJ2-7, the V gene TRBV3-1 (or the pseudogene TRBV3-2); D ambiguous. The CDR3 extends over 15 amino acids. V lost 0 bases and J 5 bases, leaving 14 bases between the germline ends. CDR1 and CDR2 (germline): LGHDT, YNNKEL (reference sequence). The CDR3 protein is CASSQDLSNTDEQYF. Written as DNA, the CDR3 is TGTGCCAGCAGCCAAGATTTGTCGAACACCGACGAGCAGTACTTC.

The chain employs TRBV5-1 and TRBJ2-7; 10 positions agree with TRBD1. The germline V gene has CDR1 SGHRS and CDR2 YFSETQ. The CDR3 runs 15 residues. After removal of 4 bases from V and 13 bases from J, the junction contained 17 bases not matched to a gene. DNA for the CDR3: TGCGCCAGCAGCGCAACGGGACAGGGGTCCTCCATCTTCTACTTC. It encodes CASSATGQGSSIFYF.

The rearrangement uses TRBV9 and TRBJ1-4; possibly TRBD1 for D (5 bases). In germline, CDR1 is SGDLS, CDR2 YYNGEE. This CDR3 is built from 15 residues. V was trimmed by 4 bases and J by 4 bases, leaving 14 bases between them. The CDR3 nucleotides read TGTGCCAGCAGCAACTGGAGGGGAGATAATGAAAAACTGTTTTTT. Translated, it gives CASSNWRGDNEKLFF.

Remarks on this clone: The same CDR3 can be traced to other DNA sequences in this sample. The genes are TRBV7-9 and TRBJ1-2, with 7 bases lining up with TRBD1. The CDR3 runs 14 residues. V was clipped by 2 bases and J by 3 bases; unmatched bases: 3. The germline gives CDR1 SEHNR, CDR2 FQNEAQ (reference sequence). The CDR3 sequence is CASSLNRGDYGYTF. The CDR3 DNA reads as TGTGCCAGCAGCTTAAACAGGGGAGACTATGGCTACACCTTC.

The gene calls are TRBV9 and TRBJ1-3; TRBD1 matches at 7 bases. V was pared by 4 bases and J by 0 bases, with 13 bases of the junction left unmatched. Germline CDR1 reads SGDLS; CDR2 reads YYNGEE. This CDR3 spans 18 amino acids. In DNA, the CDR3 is TGTGCCAGCAGCTACCGGGACAGTATGCCTCTCTCTGGAAACACCATATATTTT. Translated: CASSYRDSMPLSGNTIYF.

The CDR3 nucleotides read TGTGCCACCGTGACAGATGCTATCGGTGGCTACACCTTC. Its translation is CATVTDAIGGYTF. The chain couples TRBV6-6 to TRBJ1-2; possible D gene TRBD1, 5 bases. Germline V gene data show CDR1 as MNHNY and CDR2 as SVGAGI (reference sequence). The CDR3 is made up of 13 amino acids. V was cut by 10 bases and J by 7 bases, with 19 bases left in between.

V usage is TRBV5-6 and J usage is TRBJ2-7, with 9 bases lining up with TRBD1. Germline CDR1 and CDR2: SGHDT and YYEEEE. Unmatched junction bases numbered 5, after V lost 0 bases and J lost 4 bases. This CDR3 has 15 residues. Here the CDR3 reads CASSLADRGSYEQYF. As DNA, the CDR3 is TGTGCCAGCAGCTTGGCCGACAGGGGGAGTTACGAGCAGTACTTC.

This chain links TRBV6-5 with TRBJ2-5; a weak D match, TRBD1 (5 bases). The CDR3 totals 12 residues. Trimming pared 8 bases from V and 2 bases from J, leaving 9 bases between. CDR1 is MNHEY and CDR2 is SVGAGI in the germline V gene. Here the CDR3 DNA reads TGTGCCAGCGGAAGGGGTCAAGAGACCCAGTACTTC. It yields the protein CASGRGQETQYF.

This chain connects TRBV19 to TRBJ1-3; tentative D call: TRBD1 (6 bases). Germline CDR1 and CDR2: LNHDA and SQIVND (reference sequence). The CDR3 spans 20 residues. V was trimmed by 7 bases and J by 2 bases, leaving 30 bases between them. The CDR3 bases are TGTGCCAGTACCAGCTGGGACAAAACTTCTGATGGAGTCCCTGGAAACACCATATATTTT. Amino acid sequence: CASTSWDKTSDGVPGNTIYF.

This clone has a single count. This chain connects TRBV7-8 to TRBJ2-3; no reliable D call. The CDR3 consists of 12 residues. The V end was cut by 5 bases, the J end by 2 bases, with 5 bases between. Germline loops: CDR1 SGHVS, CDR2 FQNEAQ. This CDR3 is CASSTNTDTQYF. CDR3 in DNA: TGTGCCAGCAGCACAAACACAGATACGCAGTATTTT.

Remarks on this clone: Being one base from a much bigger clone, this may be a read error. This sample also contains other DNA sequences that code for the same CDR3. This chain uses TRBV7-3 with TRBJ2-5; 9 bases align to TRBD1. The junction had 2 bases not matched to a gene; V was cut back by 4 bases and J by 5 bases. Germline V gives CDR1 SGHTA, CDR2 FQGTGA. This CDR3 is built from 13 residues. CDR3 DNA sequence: TGTGCCAGCAGCTCGGGACAGGGTGAGACCCAGTACTTC. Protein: CASSSGQGETQYF.

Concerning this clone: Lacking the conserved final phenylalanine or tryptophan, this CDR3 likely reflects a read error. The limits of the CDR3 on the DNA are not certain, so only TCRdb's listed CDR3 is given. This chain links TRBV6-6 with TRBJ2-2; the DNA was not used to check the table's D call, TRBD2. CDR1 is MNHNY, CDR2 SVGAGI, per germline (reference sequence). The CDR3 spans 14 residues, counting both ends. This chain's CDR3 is CASSQTTGIGSVSL.

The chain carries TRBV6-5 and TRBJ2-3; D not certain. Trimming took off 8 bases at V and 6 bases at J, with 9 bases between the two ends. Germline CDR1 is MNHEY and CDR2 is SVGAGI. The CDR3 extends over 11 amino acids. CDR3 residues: CASGSLDTQYF. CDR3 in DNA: TGTGCCAGCGGTAGCCTGGATACGCAGTATTTT.

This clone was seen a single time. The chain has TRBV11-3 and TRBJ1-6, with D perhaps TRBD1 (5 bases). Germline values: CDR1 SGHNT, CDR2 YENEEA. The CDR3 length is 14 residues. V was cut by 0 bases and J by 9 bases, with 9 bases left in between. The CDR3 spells CASSLDSRGSPLHF. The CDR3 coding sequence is TGTGCCAGCAGCTTAGATTCTAGGGGTTCACCCCTCCACTTT.

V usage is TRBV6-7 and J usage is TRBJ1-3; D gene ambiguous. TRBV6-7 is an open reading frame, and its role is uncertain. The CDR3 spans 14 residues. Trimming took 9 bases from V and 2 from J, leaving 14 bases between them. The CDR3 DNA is TGTGCCAGTTCGGTCCCCCTAGCTGGAAACACCATATATTTT. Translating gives CASSVPLAGNTIYF.

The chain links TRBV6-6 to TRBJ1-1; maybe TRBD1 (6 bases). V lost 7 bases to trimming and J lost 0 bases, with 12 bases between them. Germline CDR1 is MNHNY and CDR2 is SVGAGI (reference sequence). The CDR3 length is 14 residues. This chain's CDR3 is CASNGGAMNTEAFF. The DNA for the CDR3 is TGTGCCAGCAACGGGGGGGCGATGAACACTGAAGCTTTCTTT.

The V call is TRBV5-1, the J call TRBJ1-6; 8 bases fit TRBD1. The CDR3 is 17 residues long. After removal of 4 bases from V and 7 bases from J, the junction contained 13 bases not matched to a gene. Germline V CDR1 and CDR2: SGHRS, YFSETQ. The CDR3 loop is CASSASPGGVRNSPLHF. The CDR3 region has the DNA TGCGCCAGCAGCGCGAGTCCAGGGGGCGTTAGGAATTCACCCCTCCACTTT.

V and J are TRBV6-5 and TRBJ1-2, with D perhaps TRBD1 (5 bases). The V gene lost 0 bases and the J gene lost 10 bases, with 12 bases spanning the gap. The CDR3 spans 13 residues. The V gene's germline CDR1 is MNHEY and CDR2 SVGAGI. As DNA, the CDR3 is TGTGCCAGCAGTTACTCGAGTAGGGGATCCTACACCTTC. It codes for CASSYSSRGSYTF.

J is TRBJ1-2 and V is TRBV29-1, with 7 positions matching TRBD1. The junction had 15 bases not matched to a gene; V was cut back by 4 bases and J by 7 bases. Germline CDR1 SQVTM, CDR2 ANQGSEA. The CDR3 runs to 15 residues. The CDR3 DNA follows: TGCAGCGTTGTCTTTTTCCCCCAAAGGGGGCTTGGCTACACCTTC. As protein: CSVVFFPQRGLGYTF.

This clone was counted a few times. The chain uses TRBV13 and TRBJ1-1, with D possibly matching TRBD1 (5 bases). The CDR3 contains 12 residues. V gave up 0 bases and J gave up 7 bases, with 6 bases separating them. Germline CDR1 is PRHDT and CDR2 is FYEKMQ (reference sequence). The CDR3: CASSLGQGEAFF. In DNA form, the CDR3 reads TGTGCCAGCAGCTTAGGCCAGGGTGAAGCTTTCTTT.

CDR3 nucleotides: TGTGCCAGCTCCGACACAAATAGCAATCAGCCCCAGCATTTT. This codes for CASSDTNSNQPQHF. The chain combines TRBV18 with TRBJ1-5; the D is unclear. V lost 6 bases, J lost 0 bases, and 9 bases lay in between. The length of the CDR3 is 14 residues. Looked up from germline, CDR1 is KGHSH and CDR2 is LQKENI.

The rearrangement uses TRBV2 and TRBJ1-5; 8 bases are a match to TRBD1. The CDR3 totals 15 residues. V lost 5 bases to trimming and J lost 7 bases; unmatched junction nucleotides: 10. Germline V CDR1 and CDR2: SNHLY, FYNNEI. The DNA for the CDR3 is TGTGCCAGCAGTCAGGAGACAGGGGCGATGCAGCCCCAGCATTTT. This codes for CASSQETGAMQPQHF.

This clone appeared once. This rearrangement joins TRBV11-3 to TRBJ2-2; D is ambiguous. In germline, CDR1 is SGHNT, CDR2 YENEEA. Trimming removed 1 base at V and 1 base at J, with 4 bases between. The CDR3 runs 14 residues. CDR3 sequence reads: CASSLGRNTGELFF. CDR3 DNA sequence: TGTGCCAGCAGCTTAGGGAGGAACACCGGGGAGCTGTTTTTT.

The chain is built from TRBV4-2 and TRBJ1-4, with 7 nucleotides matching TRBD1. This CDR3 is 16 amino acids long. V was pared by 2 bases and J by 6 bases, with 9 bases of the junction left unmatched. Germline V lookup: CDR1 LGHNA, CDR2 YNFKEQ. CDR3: CASSQNPTGRDEKLFF. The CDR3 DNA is TGTGCCAGCAGCCAAAACCCGACAGGGAGAGATGAAAAACTGTTTTTT.

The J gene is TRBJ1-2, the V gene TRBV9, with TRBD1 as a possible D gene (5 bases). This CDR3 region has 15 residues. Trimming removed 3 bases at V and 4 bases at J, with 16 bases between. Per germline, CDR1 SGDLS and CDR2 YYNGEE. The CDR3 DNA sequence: TGTGCCAGCAGCGCCACCACAGGCTTGCGCTATGGCTACACCTTC. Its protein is CASSATTGLRYGYTF. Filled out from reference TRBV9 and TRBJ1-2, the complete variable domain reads DSGVTQTPKHLITATGQRVTLRCSPRSGDLSVYWYQQSLDQGLQFLIQYYNGEERAKGNILERFSAQQFPDLHSELNLSSLELGDSALYFCASSATTGLRYGYTFGSGTRLTVV.

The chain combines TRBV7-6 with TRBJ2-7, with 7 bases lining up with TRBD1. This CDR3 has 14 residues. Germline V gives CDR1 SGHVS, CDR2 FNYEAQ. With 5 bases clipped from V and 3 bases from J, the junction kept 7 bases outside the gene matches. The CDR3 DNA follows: TGTGCCAGCAGCACCACCGGGACAGTCTACGAGCAGTACTTC. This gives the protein CASSTTGTVYEQYF.

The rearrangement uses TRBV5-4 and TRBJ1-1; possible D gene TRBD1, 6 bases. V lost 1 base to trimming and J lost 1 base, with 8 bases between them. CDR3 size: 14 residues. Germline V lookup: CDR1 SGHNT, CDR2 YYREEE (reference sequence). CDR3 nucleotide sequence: TGTGCCAGCAGCTTGTTACAGGGGAACACTGAAGCTTTCTTT. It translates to CASSLLQGNTEAFF.

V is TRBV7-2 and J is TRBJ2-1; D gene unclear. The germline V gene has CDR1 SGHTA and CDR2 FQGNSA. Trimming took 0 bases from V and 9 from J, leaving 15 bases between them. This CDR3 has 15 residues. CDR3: CASSLAAVQPREQFF. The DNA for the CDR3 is TGTGCCAGCAGCTTAGCGGCGGTCCAGCCCCGTGAGCAGTTCTTC.

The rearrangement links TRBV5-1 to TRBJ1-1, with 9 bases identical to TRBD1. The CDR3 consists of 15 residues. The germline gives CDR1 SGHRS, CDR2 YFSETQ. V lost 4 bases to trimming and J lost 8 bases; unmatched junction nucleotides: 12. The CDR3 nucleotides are TGCGCCAGCAGCGTCGATCCGGGACAGGGAAACGAAGCTTTCTTT. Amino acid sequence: CASSVDPGQGNEAFF.

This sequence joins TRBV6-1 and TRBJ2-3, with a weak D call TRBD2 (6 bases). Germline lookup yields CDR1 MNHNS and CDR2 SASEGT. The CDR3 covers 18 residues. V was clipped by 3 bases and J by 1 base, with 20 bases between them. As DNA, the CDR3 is TGTGCCAGCAGTGAGAGTTTTACTAGCTCGCTAGGCACAGATACGCAGTATTTT. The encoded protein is CASSESFTSSLGTDTQYF.